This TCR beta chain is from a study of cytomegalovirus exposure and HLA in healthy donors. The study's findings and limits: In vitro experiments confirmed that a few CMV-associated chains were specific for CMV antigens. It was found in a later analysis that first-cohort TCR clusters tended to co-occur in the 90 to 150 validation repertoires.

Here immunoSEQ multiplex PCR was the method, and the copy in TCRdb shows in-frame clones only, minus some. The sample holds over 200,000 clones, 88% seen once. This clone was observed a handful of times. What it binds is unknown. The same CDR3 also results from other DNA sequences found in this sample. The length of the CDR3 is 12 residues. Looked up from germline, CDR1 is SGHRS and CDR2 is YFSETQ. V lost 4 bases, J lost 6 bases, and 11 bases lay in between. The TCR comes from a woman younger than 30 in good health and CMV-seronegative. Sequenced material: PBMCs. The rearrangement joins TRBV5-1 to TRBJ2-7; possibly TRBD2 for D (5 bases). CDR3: CASSLSGSEQYF. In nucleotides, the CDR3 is TGCGCCAGCAGCCTCTCGGGGTCCGAGCAGTACTTC.